This TCR beta chain appears in the sequencing data of a study of identical twins. TCRdb called the 5' RACE reads again in MiXCR, with one record for every CDR3 protein. The sample holds around 230,000 distinct CDR3 sequences, 6.5% to 8% seen once. V was clipped by 0 bases and J by 4 bases; unmatched bases: 10. The length of the CDR3 is 16 residues. Germline CDR1 and CDR2: DFQATT and SNEGSKA (reference sequence). The same specimen was also included in a second study, on T cells expressing NK-cell markers.

The origin of this receptor is a young woman in good health. The sequencing input was CD8+ T cells sorted from blood. V is TRBV20-1 and J is TRBJ2-7; TRBD2 matches 9 bases. The chain's CDR3 is CSAREVLRTSAYEQYF. The CDR3 nucleotides are TGCAGTGCTAGAGAGGTTCTTCGGACTAGCGCGTACGAGCAGTACTTC.